This TCR beta chain was captured in a study of control samples from healthy donors and cancer patients (dated by TCRdb to 2018 to 2021). Comment on this clone: No cognate antigen has been identified for it. One junction end disagrees with the germline gene, perhaps due to a read error.

Libraries were prepared through the immunoSEQ multiplex PCR assay. TCRdb provides this immuneACCESS table in a form limited to in-frame rearrangements. Some clones are lacking; in checked studies, under half of them reflect an unresolved V gene, and why the rest are absent is not known. For this sample there are about 96,000 clones; roughly 93% appear just once. The ten top clones hold around 8.5% of the sample. The CDR3 measures 16 amino acids from cysteine to phenylalanine. CDR3 DNA is the only sequence kept; it has 48 bases, read in frame from the first base. CDR1 and CDR2, per the germline V gene, are SGHTA and FQGNSA.

The material sequenced was blood. The chain is encoded by TRBV7-2 joined to TRBJ1-5; a tentative D call is TRBD1 (6 bases match). The receptor was isolated from a man aged 18 to 35 in good health. The bases are TGTGCCAGCAGTTTAGGGGGTGGCATCCCGAATCAGCCCCAGCATTTT. Translation gives CASSLGGGIPNQPQHF.